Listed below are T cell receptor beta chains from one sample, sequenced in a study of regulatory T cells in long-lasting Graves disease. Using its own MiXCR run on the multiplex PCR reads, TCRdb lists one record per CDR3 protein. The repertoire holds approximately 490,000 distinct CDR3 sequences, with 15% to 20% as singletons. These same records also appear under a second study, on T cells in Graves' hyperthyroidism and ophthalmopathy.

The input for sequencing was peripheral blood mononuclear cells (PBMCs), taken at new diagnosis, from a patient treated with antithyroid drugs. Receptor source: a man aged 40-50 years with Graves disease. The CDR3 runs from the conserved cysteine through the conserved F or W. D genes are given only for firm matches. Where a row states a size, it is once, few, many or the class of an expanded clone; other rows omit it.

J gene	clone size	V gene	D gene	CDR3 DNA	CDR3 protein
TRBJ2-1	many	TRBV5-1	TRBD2	TGCGCCAGCAGCTTACTAGCGGCATTCTACAATGAGCAGTTCTTC	CASSLLAAFYNEQFF
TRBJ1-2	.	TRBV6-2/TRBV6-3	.	TGTGCCAGCAGTGAAGGGAGAGGCAGGGACTATGGCTACACCTTC	CASSEGRGRDYGYTF
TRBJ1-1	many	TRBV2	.	TGTGCCAGCAGGGGACGCGGGAACACTGAAGCTTTCTTT	CASRGRGNTEAFF
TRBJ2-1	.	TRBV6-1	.	TGTGCCAGCTTGGGGGACAATTACGAGCAGTTCTTC	CASLGDNYEQFF
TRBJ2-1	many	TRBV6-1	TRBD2	TGTGCCAGCAGTGTACTAGCGGGACACAATGAGCAGTTCTTC	CASSVLAGHNEQFF
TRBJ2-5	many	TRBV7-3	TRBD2	TGTGCCAGCAGCCCCTCTAGCGGGAGAGAGACCCAGTACTTC	CASSPSSGRETQYF
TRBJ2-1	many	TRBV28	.	TGTGCCAGCAATCTCCGGGACGGCAAGGTCAATGAGCAGTTCTTC	CASNLRDGKVNEQFF
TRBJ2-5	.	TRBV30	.	TGTGCCTGGAGTGTAATGGCCGGCCTCAATCTAATCCAGTACTTC	CAWSVMAGLNLIQYF
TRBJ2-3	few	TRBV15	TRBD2	TGTGCCACCGAGGGAGGGAGGGTAACAGATACGCAGTATTTT	CATEGGRVTDTQYF
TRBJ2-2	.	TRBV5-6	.	TGTGCCAGCAGCGAACCGAACACCGGGGAGCTGTTTTTT	CASSEPNTGELFF
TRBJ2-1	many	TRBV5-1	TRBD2	TGCGCCAGCACCTCGGGGGGGGGTTGGAATGAGCAGTTCTTC	CASTSGGGWNEQFF
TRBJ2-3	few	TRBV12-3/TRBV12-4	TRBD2	TGTGCCAGCAGTTTAGCGCGAGGACTAGCGGGAGAAGAGACACACACAGATACGCAGTATTTT	CASSLARGLAGEETHTDTQYF
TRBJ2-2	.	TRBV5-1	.	TGTGCCAGCAGCTCCCGCACTAGTAACACCGGGGAGCTGTTTTTT	CASSSRTSNTGELFF
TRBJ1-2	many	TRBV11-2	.	TGTGCCAGCAGCACTGACGGTTATGGCTACACCTTC	CASSTDGYGYTF
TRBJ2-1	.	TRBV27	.	TGTGCCAGCAGGCGACTACCTTCCTACAATGAGCAGTTCTTC	CASRRLPSYNEQFF
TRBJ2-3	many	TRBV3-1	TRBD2	TGTGCCAGCAGCCAATTTCCGACTAGCGGGAGGGCCAGGTCGGATACGCAGTATTTT	CASSQFPTSGRARSDTQYF